This TCR beta chain comes out of a study of T cells in Graves' hyperthyroidism and ophthalmopathy. Note on this clonotype: As yet, its antigen is unknown.

Whole-study findings and limits: Ophthalmopathy was separated from stable hyperthyroidism by a 13 V-J model.

Amplification of TCR beta CDR3 regions used RNA as the template. In the first-round RT-PCR of the TCR CDR3, the HTBI primer set was used. Each CDR3 protein is one row after TCRdb ran MiXCR on the multiplex PCR reads. The sample has about 640,000 distinct CDR3 sequences, under 25% seen once. With duration under 3 months, ophthalmopathy was active: Clinical Activity Score at least 3, NOSPECS at least 4. The CDR3 is 16 residues long. From germline, CDR1 is SGHRS and CDR2 YFSETQ. V lost 7 bases and J lost 2, with 20 bases in between. The chain recombines TRBV5-1 with TRBJ2-3; tentatively, D is TRBD2 (5 bases). Sample: blood. The TCR originated in a young man with Graves' ophthalmopathy. CDR3 in amino acids: CASRPLDVPSTDTQYF. Written as DNA, the CDR3 is TGCGCCAGCCGCCCACTAGATGTGCCTTCCACAGATACGCAGTATTTT.